One sample yielded the 22 T cell receptor beta chains listed below, sequenced in a study of cytomegalovirus exposure and HLA in healthy donors (dated by TCRdb to about 2017). Library prep was done by the immunoSEQ multiplex PCR assay. For the multiplex PCR, a mixture combining 60 forward primers for TCR Vbeta segments and 13 reverse primers for TCR Jbeta segments was used. Sourced from immuneACCESS, this table was stored by TCRdb with only in-frame sequences that have V and J called. A share of the clones is absent; for the studies checked, an unresolved V gene accounts for under half, and the remainder has no known explanation. The sample table records approximately 130,000 clones. Approximately 1.9% of the sample is taken by the ten largest. The specimen was PBMCs. The receptors derive from a woman in her fifties or sixties in good health and CMV-seronegative.

This chain links TRBV7-3 with TRBJ1-6, with 10 bases matching TRBD1. Trimming took 4 bases from V and 10 from J; bases not matched to a gene: 4. The CDR3 contains 14 residues. Germline V gives CDR1 SGHTA, CDR2 FQGTGA. The CDR3 region is CASSSGQGLSPLHF. The CDR3 DNA follows: TGTGCCAGCAGCTCGGGACAGGGGCTCTCACCCCTCCACTTT.

The chain couples TRBV7-9 to TRBJ2-1, with D tentatively TRBD2 (5 bases). The CDR3 consists of 14 residues. Germline V CDR1 and CDR2: SEHNR, FQNEAQ (reference sequence). The V and J ends lost 6 bases and 7 bases respectively, with 16 bases between them. CDR3 nucleotides: TGTGCCAGCAGGTTTAGCGAACACGGAAATGAGCAGTTCTTC. It yields the protein CASRFSEHGNEQFF.

This chain joins TRBV4-1 and TRBJ2-4; D is possibly TRBD1 (5 bases). CDR3 length: 15 residues. Between the trimmed V and J ends, which lost 1 base and 4 bases, there was a span of 11 bases. The germline V gene encodes CDR1 MGHRA and CDR2 YSYEKL. This CDR3 is CASSQGQGTKNIQYF. DNA of the CDR3: TGCGCCAGCAGCCAAGGGCAGGGCACAAAAAACATTCAGTACTTC.

The V and J genes are TRBV11-2 and TRBJ2-1; 7 positions match TRBD2. The trim removed 5 bases at V and 0 bases at J, leaving 7 bases unmatched. Germline V gene sequence: CDR1 SGHAT, CDR2 FQNNGV. The CDR3 totals 16 residues. This chain's CDR3 is CASSLTGTTSYNEQFF. Here the CDR3 DNA reads TGTGCCAGCAGCCTAACCGGGACTACCTCCTACAATGAGCAGTTCTTC.

On this clone itself: Because the CDR3's place on the DNA is in doubt, the DNA is left out and the CDR3 is given as listed by TCRdb. CDR3 sequence: CASSSSGETQYF. The J gene is TRBJ2-5, the V gene TRBV28; TRBD2, the table's D call, was not compared with the DNA. The CDR3 is 12 residues long, counting both termini. Germline loops: CDR1 MDHEN, CDR2 SYDVKM.

The J gene is TRBJ2-7, the V gene TRBV14; TRBD2 agrees at 9 bases. The CDR3 is 16 amino acids. In germline, CDR1 is SGHDN, CDR2 FVKESK. The V and J ends lost 1 base and 7 bases, in that order; junction bases with no gene match: 11. DNA for the CDR3: TGTGCCAGCAGCCAAGTGTTTGAAGCTAGCGGGACGGAGCAGTACTTC. Amino acid sequence: CASSQVFEASGTEQYF.

The chain links TRBV7-9 to TRBJ1-2; the D gene is possibly TRBD1 (6 bases). Germline CDR1 SEHNR, CDR2 FQNEAQ (reference sequence). V was shortened by 3 bases and J by 7 bases, with 15 bases between the two germline ends. The CDR3 is 14 amino acids. The CDR3 here is CASSFGQGSGGYTF. The CDR3 coding sequence is TGTGCCAGCAGCTTCGGCCAGGGGAGCGGTGGCTACACCTTC.

The chain couples TRBV2 to TRBJ2-7, with D maybe TRBD1 (6 bases). The V and J ends lost 5 bases and 5 bases respectively, with 7 bases between them. There are 11 residues in the CDR3. CDR1 is SNHLY and CDR2 is FYNNEI in the germline V gene. CDR3: CASSNRDEQYF. The CDR3 bases are TGTGCCAGCAGTAACAGGGACGAGCAGTACTTC.

The CDR3 is CASSRDRNLPGYTF. The CDR3 DNA reads TGTGCCAGCAGTAGGGACAGGAATCTACCCGGCTACACCTTC. The chain combines TRBV27 with TRBJ1-2; 8 bases agree with TRBD1. The CDR3 runs 14 residues. With 5 bases clipped from V and 8 bases from J, the junction kept 10 bases outside the gene matches. Germline loops: CDR1 MNHEY, CDR2 SMNVEV (reference sequence).

The chain carries TRBV5-4 and TRBJ2-5, with a tentative D call TRBD1 (6 bases). Germline loops: CDR1 SGHNT, CDR2 YYREEE (reference sequence). The CDR3 is 16 residues long. The V end was cut by 4 bases, the J end by 3 bases, with 19 bases between. The CDR3 protein is CASSPSKQGSEETQYF. CDR3 DNA sequence: TGTGCCAGCAGCCCCTCCAAACAGGGTTCGGAAGAGACCCAGTACTTC. Full variable domain (remainder filled in from reference TRBV5-4 and TRBJ2-5): ETGVTQSPTHLIKTRGQQVTLRCSSQSGHNTVSWYQQALGQGPQFIFQYYREEENGRGNFPPRFSGLQFPNYSSELNVNALELDDSALYLCASSPSKQGSEETQYFGPGTRLLVL.

V usage is TRBV6-4 and J usage is TRBJ2-3, with 7 nucleotides matching TRBD2. Germline CDR1 and CDR2: MRHNA and SNTAGT. The junction had 6 bases not matched to a gene; V was cut back by 4 bases and J by 5 bases. This CDR3 region has 14 residues. The CDR3 nucleotides read TGTGCCAGCAGTGTCGCGGGAGTGGAAGATACGCAGTATTTT. Amino acids: CASSVAGVEDTQYF.

The chain uses TRBV5-1 and TRBJ2-5; the match to TRBD2 covers 7 bases. V was pared by 5 bases and J by 2 bases, with 3 bases of the junction left unmatched. This CDR3 contains 13 residues. Germline V gives CDR1 SGHRS, CDR2 YFSETQ. The CDR3 bases are TGCGCCAGCAGTGATAGCGGGCAAGAGACCCAGTACTTC. It encodes CASSDSGQETQYF. The variable domain in full, with the rest retrieved from reference TRBV5-1 and TRBJ2-5, is KAGVTQTPRYLIKTRGQQVTLSCSPISGHRSVSWYQQTPGQGLQFLFEYFSETQRNKGNFPGRFSGRQFSNSRSEMNVSTLELGDSALYLCASSDSGQETQYFGPGTRLLVL.

The chain employs TRBV19 and TRBJ2-1, with 9 bases that match TRBD1. Trimming cost V 5 bases and J 7 bases; bases outside gene matches: 9. Germline V gives CDR1 LNHDA, CDR2 SQIVND (reference sequence). The CDR3 is made up of 15 amino acids. In DNA form, the CDR3 reads TGTGCCAGTAGTCGACCGGGACAGGGTAGGAATGAGCAGTTCTTC. Translation: CASSRPGQGRNEQFF.

This chain uses TRBV20-1 with TRBJ1-1; D is uncertain. This CDR3 spans 11 amino acids. Germline V CDR1 and CDR2: DFQATT, SNEGSKA (reference sequence). V was clipped by 3 bases and J by 6 bases, with 8 bases between them. CDR3 nucleotide sequence: TGCAGTGCTAGGAGGGTTCCTGAAGCTTTCTTT. Its protein product is CSARRVPEAFF.

The V and J genes are TRBV5-4 and TRBJ1-3; 8 nucleotides match TRBD1. Germline loops: CDR1 SGHNT, CDR2 YYREEE (reference sequence). This CDR3 contains 17 residues. Losses at the gene ends were 5 bases for V and 4 bases for J; bases not matched to a gene: 14. Here the CDR3 reads CASSSWPRGREGNTIYF. DNA of the CDR3: TGTGCCAGCAGTTCTTGGCCCAGGGGGCGGGAAGGAAACACCATATATTTT.

This chain links TRBV10-3 with TRBJ1-3, with D possibly being TRBD1 (6 bases). Trimming shortened V by 11 bases and J by 0 bases, and 14 bases separated the two germline ends. The CDR3 sequence is 14 residues long. Germline assignment: CDR1 ENHRY and CDR2 SYGVKD. The CDR3 sequence is CAVTGTSSGNTIYF. The CDR3 DNA reads TGTGCCGTAACCGGGACAAGCTCTGGAAACACCATATATTTT.

The V and J genes are TRBV11-2 and TRBJ1-3; 8 nucleotides agree with TRBD1. This CDR3 has 15 residues. The germline V gene has CDR1 SGHAT and CDR2 FQNNGV. Losses at the gene ends were 6 bases for V and 2 bases for J; bases not matched to a gene: 6. Here the CDR3 reads CASRHQGAAGNTIYF. CDR3 DNA: TGTGCCAGCAGACATCAGGGGGCGGCTGGAAACACCATATATTTT.

V gene TRBV10-3 combines with J gene TRBJ1-1; weak D call: TRBD1 (6 bases). Germline CDR1 reads ENHRY; CDR2 reads SYGVKD. V was cut by 4 bases and J by 5 bases, with 8 bases left in between. CDR3 size: 12 residues. The DNA of the CDR3 is TGTGCCATCAGTGTAGGACAGACTGAAGCTTTCTTT. Protein product: CAISVGQTEAFF.

The J gene is TRBJ1-5, the V gene TRBV7-9; D is ambiguous. Trimming removed 5 bases from V and 6 bases from J, with 11 bases in between. The germline V gene has CDR1 SEHNR and CDR2 FQNEAQ (reference sequence). The CDR3 loop spans 13 amino acids. The CDR3 nucleotides are TGTGCCAGCAGCCCCGGTGCGGGTCAGCCCCAGCATTTT. This sequence encodes CASSPGAGQPQHF. Based on the CDR3 plus reference TRBV7-9 and TRBJ1-5, the full variable domain is DTGVSQNPRHKITKRGQNVTFRCDPISEHNRLYWYRQTLGQGPEFLTYFQNEAQLEKSRLLSDRFSAERPKGSFSTLEIQRTEQGDSAMYLCASSPGAGQPQHFGDGTRLSIL.

The chain combines TRBV2 with TRBJ2-5, with D unresolved. Germline V CDR1 and CDR2: SNHLY, FYNNEI. V was pared by 3 bases and J by 5 bases, with 10 bases between. The CDR3 extends over 13 amino acids. For the CDR3, the DNA is TGTGCCAGCAGTGATTCGGGTCCTGAGACCCAGTACTTC. The encoded protein is CASSDSGPETQYF.

This chain uses TRBV7-3 with TRBJ2-5; 10 bases map to TRBD2. The CDR3 runs to 16 residues. Looked up from germline, CDR1 is SGHTA and CDR2 is FQGTGA. Trimming took 1 base from V and 5 from J; bases not matched to a gene: 7. The CDR3 bases are TGTGCCAGCAGCTTAAGGGCTAGCGGGGGCGGGGAGACCCAGTACTTC. Its protein product is CASSLRASGGGETQYF.

The chain combines TRBV28 with TRBJ2-7; D is undetermined. Per germline, CDR1 MDHEN and CDR2 SYDVKM. Trimming stripped 6 bases from V and 0 bases from J, with 9 bases between. The CDR3 is made up of 13 amino acids. The CDR3 spells CASRYKSSYEQYF. The DNA of the CDR3 is TGTGCCAGCAGGTACAAGTCCTCCTACGAGCAGTACTTC.